The sequence of this T cell receptor beta chain was determined in a study of T cells after yellow fever vaccination. Study-wide findings and caveats: Repertoires sorted by FACS could include abundant clonotypes that are contaminants from the bulk population. Though weaker, the secondary response peaked faster, on day 5 versus 15. Most clones from primary vaccination were detected again post-booster (roughly 96% CD4, approximately 90% CD8).

A 5'RACE template-switching step, the method used to make TCR cDNA, added a universal primer site and UMIs. TCRdb reanalysed the 5' RACE reads using MiXCR and keeps one entry per CDR3 protein. The sample carries 150,000 to 200,000 distinct CDR3 sequences, 5.5% to 8% recorded once. CDR3 size: 13 residues. V lost 6 bases to trimming and J lost 3 bases, with 10 bases between them. Remarks on this clonotype: Its antigen is undetermined.

This receptor was taken from a man aged 18 to 29 who received the YFV17D yellow fever vaccine. The specimen was CD4+ T cells sorted from PBMCs, collected on the day of the first yellow fever vaccination. The chain uses TRBV12-3 or TRBV12-4 and TRBJ2-3; D is possibly TRBD2 (5 bases). The CDR3 spells CASRRGWTDTQYF. CDR3 DNA: TGTGCCAGCAGACGGGGTTGGACAGATACGCAGTATTTT.